Sequencing of this TCR beta chain was carried out in a study of cytomegalovirus exposure and HLA in healthy donors. Study results and limitations: V- and J-gene trimming in TCR beta was tied to a missense DCLRE1C variant by an analysis performed later.

PCR was performed using 60 Vbeta and 13 Jbeta primers. Assay used: immunoSEQ multiplex PCR; TCRdb lists only in-frame clones, some missing. The sample carries hundreds of thousands of clones, 75% to 80% recorded once. V gave up 3 bases and J gave up 0 bases, with 5 bases separating them. The germline CDR1 and CDR2 sequences are SGHVS and FQNEAQ. The CDR3 extends over 13 amino acids. To note about this clone: Its antigen is as yet unknown.

The sequenced material came from PBMCs. The chain combines TRBV7-8 with TRBJ1-1; D is uncertain. The sequence was obtained from a male donor in good health and CMV-seronegative. CDR3 sequence (DNA): TGTGCCAGCAGCTTTCAGTTGAACACTGAAGCTTTCTTT. This codes for CASSFQLNTEAFF.